Listed below are T cell receptor beta chains from one sample, sequenced in a study of blood T cell repertoires in COVID-19. Libraries were prepared by immunoSEQ multiplex PCR; TCRdb keeps only in-frame clonotypes and omits some of them. The data hold tens of thousands of clones, with about 80% observed a single time. The sample taken for sequencing was peripheral blood. These receptors came from a woman older than 75 with acute or convalescent COVID-19. Each CDR3 is given with its conserved first and last residue. Each record gives: V gene, D gene, clone size, J gene, CDR3 DNA, CDR3 protein. A D gene is named only where the DNA matches it firmly. Clone size is stated in some rows and not others, as once, few, many or a class when expanded.

>TRBV18|-|-|TRBJ2-5
TGTGCCAGCTCACCACCGCGCGTAGCTGATGAGACCCAGTACTTC
CASSPPRVADETQYF
>TRBV7-6|TRBD2|-|TRBJ2-1
TGTGCCAGCAGCCCCCGGTGGCTAGCGGGAGGGACCTCCTACAATGAGCAGTTCTTC
CASSPRWLAGGTSYNEQFF
>TRBV30|-|once|TRBJ2-4
TGTGCCTGGAGTCCGGGGAAGAACATTCAGTACTTC
CAWSPGKNIQYF
>TRBV7-2|-|-|TRBJ2-7
TGTGCCAGCGCCCCTAGGGGGTCCCACGAGCAGTACTTC
CASAPRGSHEQYF
>TRBV9|-|-|TRBJ2-2
TGTGCCAGCAGCGTAGGCGGGACCGTTTCCGGGGAGCTGTTTTTT
CASSVGGTVSGELFF
>TRBV5-1|-|-|TRBJ2-5
TGCGCCAGCAGCTTCGGAGGGAGTGGCGAGACCCAGTACTTC
CASSFGGSGETQYF
>TRBV4-1|-|-|TRBJ2-5
TGCGCCAGCAGCTCACTAGCAGAAGAGACCCAGTACTTC
CASSSLAEETQYF
>TRBV9|-|-|TRBJ2-6
TGTGCCAGCAGCGCCCCCTCCGGGGCTGGGGCCAACGTCCTGACTTTC
CASSAPSGAGANVLTF
>TRBV5-1|-|-|TRBJ2-1
TGCGCCAGCAGCTCAACAGGGGAGCAGTTCTTC
CASSSTGEQFF
>TRBV14|TRBD1|-|TRBJ1-2
TGTGCCAGCAGCCAAAGGACAGGGTTCTATGGCTACACCTTC
CASSQRTGFYGYTF
>TRBV5-1|TRBD1|-|TRBJ1-2
TGCGCCAGCAGCTTGGCCGCGACAGGGATAGACTCCTATGGCTACACCTTC
CASSLAATGIDSYGYTF
>TRBV3-1/TRBV3-2|TRBD2|few|TRBJ2-1
TGTGCCAGCAGCGCAACCCTAGCGGGAGGTGACAATGAGCAGTTCTTC
CASSATLAGGDNEQFF
>TRBV12-5|-|-|TRBJ2-3
TGTGCTAGTGGTTTGAGCGCCGGCACAGATACGCAGTATTTT
CASGLSAGTDTQYF
>TRBV3-1/TRBV3-2|-|-|TRBJ2-7
TGTGCCAGCAGCCAAGATCTAAGCGGAGTCTCCTACGAGCAGTACTTC
CASSQDLSGVSYEQYF
>TRBV10-1|-|many|TRBJ2-1
TGCGCCAGCAGCCCGACTCTATCCTACAATGAGCAGTTCTTC
CASSPTLSYNEQFF
>TRBV2|-|-|TRBJ1-1
TGTGCCAGCAGTGAATGGGGGGGTGTTGCTTTCTTT
CASSEWGGVAFF
>TRBV7-3|TRBD2|-|TRBJ2-1
TGTGCCAGCAGCCCTCGGGGGGGATGGACTGTCAATGAGCAGCTCTTC
CASSPRGGWTVNEQLF
>TRBV10-3|TRBD1|-|TRBJ2-1
TGTGCCATCACCCTGGGACAGGGGTACAATGAGCAGTTCTTC
CAITLGQGYNEQFF
>TRBV11-2|TRBD1|-|TRBJ2-7
TGTGCCAGCAGCTCCGGGACAGGCTCCTACGAGCAGTACTTC
CASSSGTGSYEQYF
>TRBV19|TRBD2|-|TRBJ2-3
TGTGCCAGTAGTACCCCTCAGGCGGGAGGTGGAGATACGCAGTATTTT
CASSTPQAGGGDTQYF
>TRBV6-5|TRBD1|-|TRBJ2-7
TGTGCCAGCAGTCCCCAGGGGACAGGGGGCGGCGAGCAGTACTTC
CASSPQGTGGGEQYF
>TRBV27|TRBD2|-|TRBJ2-7
TGTGCCAGCAGTTTTAGAAGGGCGACTAGCGGGAGTTTCTACGAGCAGTACTTC
CASSFRRATSGSFYEQYF
>TRBV15|-|-|TRBJ1-5
TGTGCCACCAGCCCCGACAGAAATAGCAATCAGCCCCAGCATTTT
CATSPDRNSNQPQHF
>TRBV4-1|TRBD2|-|TRBJ2-7
TGCGCCAGCAGCCAAGAAGGACCGAGGGGCGGGAGACTTCAGCAGTACTTC
CASSQEGPRGGRLQQYF
>TRBV10-3|TRBD1|-|TRBJ2-7
TGTGCCATCAGTGAGTCAGGAAGGGACAGGGCCCTATTTGAGGACTTC
CAISESGRDRALFEDF
>TRBV5-4|-|-|TRBJ2-1
TGTGCCAGCAGCTTGAACCCTAGGAGCTCCTACAATGAGCAGTTCTTC
CASSLNPRSSYNEQFF
>TRBV9|TRBD1|-|TRBJ2-7
TGTGCCAGCAGCTCCCGGGACAGGGGGCTACCCTCCTACGAGCAGTACTTC
CASSSRDRGLPSYEQYF
>TRBV5-5|-|-|TRBJ1-5
TGTGCCAGCAGACCCACCTCAGCAGGGAATCAGCCCCAGCATTTT
CASRPTSAGNQPQHF
>TRBV27|-|-|TRBJ1-1
TGTGCCAGTAGTCTAACAGGGCGGAACACTGAAGCTTTCTTT
CASSLTGRNTEAFF
>TRBV28|TRBD2|many|TRBJ2-6
TGTGCCAGCAGTGCGACTAGCGGGGCCTTCTCTGGGGCCAACGTCCTGACTTTC
CASSATSGAFSGANVLTF
>TRBV6-5|-|-|TRBJ2-1
TGTGCCAGCAGGTGGGCGGGCCGCTCCTACAATGAGCAGTTCTTC
CASRWAGRSYNEQFF
>TRBV24-1|TRBD2|-|TRBJ2-1
TGTGCCACCAGTGATGAGACCTTCGAGGGGACTAGCGGGAGTAATGAGCAGTTCTTC
CATSDETFEGTSGSNEQFF
>TRBV11-3|TRBD1|-|TRBJ1-4
TGTGCCAGCAGCGACGACAGGGGAGGGCAGGAAAAACTGTTTTTT
CASSDDRGGQEKLFF
>TRBV29-1|-|-|TRBJ2-3
TGCAGCGCCTTTTTTGCAGATACGCAGTATTTT
CSAFFADTQYF
>TRBV5-6|-|once|TRBJ2-3
TGTGCCAGCAGCTTGTCTCGTAGCCCCAGCACAGATACGCAGTATTTT
CASSLSRSPSTDTQYF
>TRBV11-2|TRBD2|-|TRBJ2-7
TGTGCCAGCAGCTTAGCGGCTAGCGGCTTTTACGAGCAGTACTTC
CASSLAASGFYEQYF
>TRBV3-1/TRBV3-2|-|-|TRBJ1-5
TGTGCCAGCAGCCAAGGTTACAGGAACAATCAGCCCCAGCATTTT
CASSQGYRNNQPQHF
>TRBV6-6|TRBD1|-|TRBJ1-5
TGTGCCAGCAGCCTGGGACAGTATAGCAATCAGCCCCAGCATTTT
CASSLGQYSNQPQHF
>TRBV7-8|-|-|TRBJ2-7
TGTGCCAGCAGCTTAGGAGGGGGACCCTACGAGCAGTACTTC
CASSLGGGPYEQYF
>TRBV19|-|-|TRBJ2-1
TGTGCCAGTAGTACACCCTTTGGGGGGAGCCCTTACAATGAGCAGTTCTTC
CASSTPFGGSPYNEQFF
>TRBV27|-|-|TRBJ2-1
TGTGCCAGCAGTTCCACAAGACTAGGCTCCTACAATGAGCAGTTCTTC
CASSSTRLGSYNEQFF
>TRBV13|TRBD2|-|TRBJ2-1
TGTGCCAGCAGCTTAACGGGAGGCTACAGCTCCTACAATGAGCAGTTCTTC
CASSLTGGYSSYNEQFF
>TRBV6-5|TRBD1|-|TRBJ1-1
TGTGCCAGCACACAGGGGGCCAGGGACACTGAAGCTTTCTTT
CASTQGARDTEAFF
>TRBV27|-|-|TRBJ2-2
TGTGCCAGCAGTGCCCGACAGTCCACCGGGGAGCTGTTTTTT
CASSARQSTGELFF
>TRBV27|TRBD2|-|TRBJ2-5
TGTGCCAGCAGTTTATACCTAGCGGGATCAGAGACCCAGTACTTC
CASSLYLAGSETQYF
>TRBV19|-|-|TRBJ1-1
TGTGCCAGTACACGGGGACTGGGGGCTTTCTTT
CASTRGLGAFF
>TRBV4-2|-|-|TRBJ2-5
TGTGCCAGCAGCCAAGCGTGGGAGCGGGAAGAGACCCAGTACTTC
CASSQAWEREETQYF
>TRBV23-1|-|-|TRBJ2-1
TGCGCCAGCAGTCAAGTTCCCAGCGTGCAGTTCTTC
CASSQVPSVQFF
>TRBV30|-|-|TRBJ1-2
TGTGCCTGGAGTGCTGACAGCCCCCGTGGCTACACCTTC
CAWSADSPRGYTF
>TRBV28|TRBD1|few|TRBJ2-7
TGTGCCAGCAGTTTTTGGGGACAGGGGAATCGAACCTACGAGCAGTACTTC
CASSFWGQGNRTYEQYF
>TRBV12-3/TRBV12-4|-|few|TRBJ1-1
TGTGCCAGCAGGTCGTTGAGGACTGAAGCTTTCTTT
CASRSLRTEAFF
>TRBV5-5|TRBD1|-|TRBJ1-5
TGTGCCAGCAGCCAACCGGGACAGGGGCTGTATAGCAATCAGCCCCAGCATTTT
CASSQPGQGLYSNQPQHF
>TRBV18|TRBD1|-|TRBJ1-2
TGTGCCAGCTCACCACTGCAGACAGGGAACCATGGCTACACCTTC
CASSPLQTGNHGYTF
>TRBV4-1|-|-|TRBJ2-7
TGCGCCAGCAGCCACCCCGGACAGTACGAGCAGTACTTC
CASSHPGQYEQYF
>TRBV19|TRBD2|-|TRBJ2-2
TGTGCCAGTATTGAGGGAGGGCGGGGGACCGGGGAGCTGTTTTTT
CASIEGGRGTGELFF
>TRBV12-3/TRBV12-4|-|-|TRBJ2-5
TGTGCCAGCAGTTTATTTGGCAGGGCCCAGTACTTC
CASSLFGRAQYF
>TRBV4-2|-|-|TRBJ1-5
TGTGCCAGCAGCCAAGTAGGGGGGGATCAGCCCCAGCATTTT
CASSQVGGDQPQHF
>TRBV6-5|TRBD2|-|TRBJ2-6
TGTGCCTCCGGGGAGGGTTCTTCTGGGGCCAACGTCCTGACTTTC
CASGEGSSGANVLTF
>TRBV10-3|TRBD2|-|TRBJ2-1
TGTGCCATCAGGCCGCTGGCGGGAGGAGGGGAGACACAGTTCTTC
CAIRPLAGGGETQFF